A selection of T cell receptor beta chains follows, all from one sample in a study of T cells in Graves' hyperthyroidism and ophthalmopathy. TCRdb re-derived calls from the multiplex PCR reads in MiXCR, one entry per CDR3 protein. The table includes 550,000 to 600,000 distinct CDR3 sequences, over 12% detected once. The sample consisted of blood. These receptors came from a woman under 30 with Graves' ophthalmopathy. CDR3s include the opening cysteine and the closing phenylalanine or tryptophan. The D gene is left open where the match is weak. Size values are once, few and many counts, or a class for expanded clones, and some rows have none.

TRBJ2-2,TRBD2,TRBV5-4,18,few,TGTGCCAGCAGCTCCCCGACTAGCGGGAGCTCTTACACCGGGGAGCTGTTTTTT,CASSSPTSGSSYTGELFF
TRBJ1-1,NA,TRBV27,17,many,TGTGCCAGCAGTTCCGCGGCGGCAGGGTGGGGGAACACTGAAGCTTTCTTT,CASSSAAAGWGNTEAFF
TRBJ2-1,NA,TRBV18,16,many,TGTGCCAGCTCACCACTGGGCGGGACGGCCTTCAATGAGCAGTTCTTC,CASSPLGGTAFNEQFF
TRBJ2-7,NA,TRBV14,9,many,TGTGCCAGCAGCCCCGAGCAGTACTTC,CASSPEQYF
TRBJ2-1,NA,TRBV6-2/TRBV6-3,15,many,TGTGCCAGCAGCCAACGTGTGGGCTCCTACAATGAGCAGTTCTTC,CASSQRVGSYNEQFF
TRBJ2-7,TRBD1,TRBV20-1,15,many,TGCAGTGCTAGAGATCTCGAGACAGGGGGCTACGAGCAGTACTTC,CSARDLETGGYEQYF
TRBJ1-1,TRBD1,TRBV19,15,few,TGTGCCAGTAGTATGAAATCTTTTTGGGACAGGGGAACTTTCTTT,CASSMKSFWDRGTFF
TRBJ1-1,NA,TRBV7-9,13,many,TGTGCCAGCAGTACGACGGTCGAGTTGGGAGCTTTCTTT,CASSTTVELGAFF
TRBJ2-2,NA,TRBV19,16,few,TGTACCAGTAGTATCGAAGGGGGGCTGAACACCGGGGAGCTGTTTTTT,CTSSIEGGLNTGELFF
TRBJ2-5,TRBD1,TRBV7-9,15,many,TGTGCCAGCAGCTTCCTGGACAGGTACCAAGAGACCCAGTACTTC,CASSFLDRYQETQYF
TRBJ2-5,TRBD2,TRBV10-3,16,few,TGTGCCACCAGTGAGTCCGGCGGGAGGGCCTTGAAGACCCAGTACTTC,CATSESGGRALKTQYF
TRBJ2-7,TRBD1,TRBV6-1,15,many,TGTGCCAGCACTCACACAGGGGTATCCTCCTACGAGCAGTACTTC,CASTHTGVSSYEQYF
TRBJ1-1,NA,TRBV7-7,15,few,TGTGCTAGCAGCTTACTGGAGGGGCAGAACACTGAAGCTTTCTTT,CASSLLEGQNTEAFF
TRBJ1-2,NA,TRBV28,12,many,TGTGCCAGCAGTTTGGGGACGAGAGGCTACACCTTC,CASSLGTRGYTF
TRBJ2-1,NA,TRBV7-3,12,many,TGTGCCAGCAGCTCAGAGGGGACAGAGCAGTTCTTC,CASSSEGTEQFF
TRBJ2-1,NA,TRBV20-1,13,many,TGCAGTGCTAGAGATGGGGGACCCCCAGAGCAGTTCTTC,CSARDGGPPEQFF
TRBJ2-2,NA,TRBV20-1,14,many,TGCAGTGCTATTTCCGGGGCGGGCACCGGGGAGCTGTTTTTT,CSAISGAGTGELFF
TRBJ2-7,TRBD1,TRBV29-1,13,few,TGCAGCGTTGAAGAGGACAGGGGGGGCGAGCAGTACTTC,CSVEEDRGGEQYF
TRBJ2-7,NA,TRBV12-3/TRBV12-4,14,many,TGTGCCAGCAGCCTAGGAGGGCCCTCCTACGAGCAGTACTTC,CASSLGGPSYEQYF
TRBJ2-3,NA,TRBV12-3/TRBV12-4,14,many,TGTGCCAGCAGTTCAGGGCCTCGCACAGATACGCAGTATTTT,CASSSGPRTDTQYF
TRBJ1-1,TRBD1,TRBV20-1,14,NA,TGCAGTGCTAGGGTAAGACAGGGGTCCACTGAAGCTTTCTTT,CSARVRQGSTEAFF
TRBJ2-2,NA,TRBV29-1,12,NA,TGCAGCGTTGAACGGAGGGGAAGGGAGCTGTTTTTT,CSVERRGRELFF
TRBJ2-1,NA,TRBV7-2,17,once,TGTGCCAGCAGCTTAGTAGGAACAGGATTATCCTACAATGAGCAGTTCTTC,CASSLVGTGLSYNEQFF
TRBJ1-1,NA,TRBV28,15,many,TGTGCCAGCAGTTTTGGGCCCCTCATGAACACTGAAGCTTTCTTT,CASSFGPLMNTEAFF
TRBJ2-5,NA,TRBV6-2/TRBV6-3,9,few,TGTGCCACGCAAGAGACCCAGTACTTC,CATQETQYF
TRBJ2-2,NA,TRBV28,17,many,TGTGCCAGCAGTTTATGGACAGGGAGGTTTAACACCGGGGAGCTGTTTTTT,CASSLWTGRFNTGELFF
TRBJ1-2,TRBD1,TRBV29-1,13,many,TGCAGCGTTGCGGGGACAGACTCATATGGCTACACCTTC,CSVAGTDSYGYTF
TRBJ1-2,TRBD1,TRBV12-3/TRBV12-4,11,NA,TGTGCCAGCACCGACAGGGCTGGCTACACCTTC,CASTDRAGYTF
TRBJ2-1,TRBD2,TRBV7-8,17,many,TGTGCCAGCAGCTTACATTGGGTGGGAGGGCTCTACAATGAGCAGTTCTTC,CASSLHWVGGLYNEQFF
TRBJ2-3,TRBD1,TRBV10-3,16,NA,TGTGCCATCACACCTGGACAGGGGGGTAGCACAGATACGCAGTATTTT,CAITPGQGGSTDTQYF
TRBJ2-1,NA,TRBV7-9,17,NA,TGTGCCAGCAGCTTAGTGATTGGATGGGGCTCCTACAATGAGCAGTTCTTC,CASSLVIGWGSYNEQFF
TRBJ1-1,NA,TRBV19,15,NA,TGTGCCAGTAGTATAGGGGGGGCCGGGGGAAGTGAAGCTTTCTTT,CASSIGGAGGSEAFF
TRBJ2-1,NA,TRBV27,15,NA,TGTGCCAGCAACCTCCAGGGGACCCCCTACAATGAGCAGTTCTTC,CASNLQGTPYNEQFF
TRBJ1-2,TRBD1,TRBV20-1,15,many,TGCAGTGCTAGAGTGGGGAGGGGGCTGATCTATGGCTACACCTTC,CSARVGRGLIYGYTF
TRBJ2-2,TRBD1,TRBV6-1,14,many,TGTGCCAGCACTAAAGCAGGGGGCCTTGGGGAGCTGTTTTTT,CASTKAGGLGELFF
TRBJ2-5,NA,TRBV10-3,15,NA,TGTGCCATCAGTACTGGGACGGTCTCTCAAGAGACCCAGTACTTC,CAISTGTVSQETQYF
TRBJ2-7,NA,TRBV9,17,NA,TGTGCCAGCAGCGTACCCCACCCCTCTCTAGTGCCCTACGAGCAGTACTTC,CASSVPHPSLVPYEQYF
TRBJ2-7,NA,TRBV6-2/TRBV6-3,17,many,TGTGCCAGCAGTTACTCGATACCGGGGGCGGCCAACGGGTGGCAGTACTTC,CASSYSIPGAANGWQYF
TRBJ2-3,TRBD2,TRBV19,16,many,TGTGCCAGTAGTAGGGGACTAGCGCGGTCCACAGATACGCAGTATTTT,CASSRGLARSTDTQYF
TRBJ2-3,TRBD1,TRBV2,18,many,TGTGCCAGCAGTGAAGGGGACAGGGGGCATATGTGGTCAGATACGCAGTATTTT,CASSEGDRGHMWSDTQYF
TRBJ2-7,TRBD1,TRBV20-1,14,few,TGCAGTGCTCCCCGGACAGGGACGGTTCGCGAGCAGTACTTC,CSAPRTGTVREQYF
TRBJ2-7,TRBD1,TRBV2,14,many,TGTGCCAGCAGTGTAGGGACAGGGGACTACGAGCAGTACTTC,CASSVGTGDYEQYF
TRBJ2-7,TRBD2,TRBV5-1,17,many,TGCGCCAGCAGCTTGGGTCGGCTAGCGGGTGCAACTTACGAGCAGTACTTC,CASSLGRLAGATYEQYF
TRBJ1-6,TRBD1,TRBV20-1,12,NA,TGCAGTGCCCAGGGACAGGGTTCACCCCTCCACTTT,CSAQGQGSPLHF
TRBJ1-2,TRBD1,TRBV9,13,NA,TGTGCCAGCAGCGCGACAGGGTATTATGGCTACACCTTC,CASSATGYYGYTF
TRBJ2-2,TRBD2,TRBV4-2,19,few,TGTGCCAGCAGCCATGGACTAGCGGGTGGAACTTTCAACACCGGGGAGCTGTTTTTT,CASSHGLAGGTFNTGELFF
TRBJ2-1,NA,TRBV7-2,13,many,TGTGCCAGCAGCTTTGGAGGGCTCAATGAGCAGTTCTTC,CASSFGGLNEQFF
TRBJ1-1,NA,TRBV15,17,NA,TGTGCCACCAGCAGACCCCCCCTTAGGGGGGTAGAGGCTGAAGCTTTCTTT,CATSRPPLRGVEAEAFF